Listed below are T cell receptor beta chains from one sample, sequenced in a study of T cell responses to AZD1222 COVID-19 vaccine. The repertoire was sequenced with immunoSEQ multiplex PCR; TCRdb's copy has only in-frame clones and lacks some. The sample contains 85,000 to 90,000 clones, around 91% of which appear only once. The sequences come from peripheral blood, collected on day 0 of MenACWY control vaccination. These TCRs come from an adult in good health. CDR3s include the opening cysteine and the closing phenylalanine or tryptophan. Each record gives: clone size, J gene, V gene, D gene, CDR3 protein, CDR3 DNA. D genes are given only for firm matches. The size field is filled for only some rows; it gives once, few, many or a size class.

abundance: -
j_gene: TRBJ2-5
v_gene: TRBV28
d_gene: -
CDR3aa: CASSPTAGTLKTQYF
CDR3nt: TGTGCCAGCAGTCCCACAGCCGGGACTTTGAAGACCCAGTACTTC

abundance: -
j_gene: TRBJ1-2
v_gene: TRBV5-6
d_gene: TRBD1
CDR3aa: CASSEDRGRFYGYTF
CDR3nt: TGTGCCAGCAGCGAGGACAGGGGGCGCTTCTATGGCTACACCTTC

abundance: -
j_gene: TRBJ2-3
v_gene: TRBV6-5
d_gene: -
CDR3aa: CASRQLDTQYF
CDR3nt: TGTGCCAGCAGACAGTTGGATACGCAGTATTTT

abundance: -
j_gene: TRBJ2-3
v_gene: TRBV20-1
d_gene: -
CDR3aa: CSAFFTDTQYF
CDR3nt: TGCAGTGCCTTTTTCACAGATACGCAGTATTTT

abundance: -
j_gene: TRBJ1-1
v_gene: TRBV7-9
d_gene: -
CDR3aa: CASSPPGAGMDTEAFF
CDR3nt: TGTGCCAGCAGCCCTCCGGGGGCAGGGATGGACACTGAAGCTTTCTTT

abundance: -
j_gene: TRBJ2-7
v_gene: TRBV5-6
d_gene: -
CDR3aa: CASSRLGTDEQYF
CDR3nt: TGTGCCAGCAGCCGCCTGGGGACCGACGAGCAGTACTTC

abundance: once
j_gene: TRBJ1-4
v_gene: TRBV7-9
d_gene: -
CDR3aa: CASSLARATNEKLFF
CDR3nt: TGTGCCAGCAGCTTAGCGCGAGCAACTAATGAAAAACTGTTTTTT

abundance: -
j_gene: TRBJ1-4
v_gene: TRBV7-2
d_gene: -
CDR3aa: CASSLVLVLGTNEKLFF
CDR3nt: TGTGCCAGCAGCTTAGTTCTGGTCCTGGGAACTAATGAAAAACTGTTTTTT

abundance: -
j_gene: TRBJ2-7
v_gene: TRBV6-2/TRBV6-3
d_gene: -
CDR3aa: CASSYYHEQYF
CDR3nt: TGTGCCAGCAGTTACTATCACGAGCAGTACTTC

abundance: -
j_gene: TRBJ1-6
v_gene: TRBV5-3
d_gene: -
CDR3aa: CARSLVPGGHRGFYNSPLHF
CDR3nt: TGTGCCAGAAGCTTGGTTCCGGGTGGGCACAGAGGGTTCTATAATTCACCCCTCCACTTT

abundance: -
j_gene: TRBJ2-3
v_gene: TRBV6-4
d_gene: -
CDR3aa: CASSLSPGAQVNTQYF
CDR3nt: TGTGCCAGCAGTCTCAGCCCAGGGGCCCAAGTCAATACGCAGTATTTT

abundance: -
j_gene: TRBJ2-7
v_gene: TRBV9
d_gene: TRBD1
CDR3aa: CASSVSSGTGVPYEQYF
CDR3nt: TGTGCCAGCAGCGTAAGTTCAGGGACAGGGGTTCCCTACGAGCAGTACTTC

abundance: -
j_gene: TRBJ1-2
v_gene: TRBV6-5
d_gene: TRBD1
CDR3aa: CASTEQGDVYGYTF
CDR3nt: TGTGCCAGCACCGAACAGGGGGACGTCTATGGCTACACCTTT

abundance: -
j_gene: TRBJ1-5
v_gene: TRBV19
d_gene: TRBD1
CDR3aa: CASMRSTGHQPQHF
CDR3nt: TGTGCCAGTATGCGCTCGACAGGGCATCAGCCCCAGCATTTT

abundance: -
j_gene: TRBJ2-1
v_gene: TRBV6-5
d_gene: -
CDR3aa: CASSHKPTSYNEQFF
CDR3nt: TGTGCCAGCAGCCACAAGCCGACTAGTTACAATGAGCAGTTCTTC

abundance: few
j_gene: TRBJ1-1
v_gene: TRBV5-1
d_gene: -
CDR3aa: CASSPGREGTEAFF
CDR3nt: TGCGCCAGCAGCCCGGGCAGGGAGGGCACTGAAGCTTTCTTT

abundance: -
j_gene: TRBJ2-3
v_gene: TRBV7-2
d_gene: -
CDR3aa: CASGTERFSTDTQYF
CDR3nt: TGTGCCAGCGGCACCGAGCGGTTTAGCACAGATACGCAGTATTTT

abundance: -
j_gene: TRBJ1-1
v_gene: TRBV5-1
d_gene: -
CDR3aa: CASSLSRWRGAMDTEAFF
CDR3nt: TGCGCCAGCAGCTTGTCGAGGTGGCGGGGCGCGATGGACACTGAAGCTTTCTTT

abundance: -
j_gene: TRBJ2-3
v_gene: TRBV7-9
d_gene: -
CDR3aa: CASSFLGGTDTQYF
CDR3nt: TGTGCCAGCAGCTTTTTGGGGGGCACAGATACGCAGTATTTT

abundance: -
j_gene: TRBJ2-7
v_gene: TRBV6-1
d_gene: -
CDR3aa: CASSEQGNEQYF
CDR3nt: TGTGCCAGCAGTGAACAGGGTAACGAGCAGTACTTC

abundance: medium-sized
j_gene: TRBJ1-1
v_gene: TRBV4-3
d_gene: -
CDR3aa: CASSTGIGTEAFF
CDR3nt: TGCGCCAGCAGTACAGGAATTGGAACTGAAGCTTTCTTT

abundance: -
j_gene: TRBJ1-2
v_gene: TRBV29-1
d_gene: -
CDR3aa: CSVDRVADGYTF
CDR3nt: TGCAGCGTTGACAGGGTCGCCGATGGCTACACCTTC

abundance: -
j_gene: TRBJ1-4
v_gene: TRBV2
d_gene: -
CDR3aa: CASSEGAPLAQKLFF
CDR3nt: TGTGCCAGCAGTGAAGGGGCCCCGTTGGCGCAAAAACTGTTTTTT

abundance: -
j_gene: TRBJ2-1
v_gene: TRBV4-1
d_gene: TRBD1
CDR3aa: CASSNDRGARDEQFF
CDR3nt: TGCGCCAGCAGCAACGACAGGGGGGCTAGGGATGAGCAGTTCTTC

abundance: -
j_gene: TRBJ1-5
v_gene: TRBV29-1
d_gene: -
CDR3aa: CSVTAGAQPQHF
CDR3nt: TGCAGCGTGACGGCAGGGGCTCAGCCCCAGCATTTT

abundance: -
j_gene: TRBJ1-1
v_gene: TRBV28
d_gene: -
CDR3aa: CASSSGYMNTEAFF
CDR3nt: TGTGCCAGCAGTTCCGGCTACATGAACACTGAAGCTTTCTTT

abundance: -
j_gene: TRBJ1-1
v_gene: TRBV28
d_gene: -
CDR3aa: CASRTVGGWYTEAFF
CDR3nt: TGTGCCAGCAGGACCGTCGGGGGGTGGTACACTGAAGCTTTCTTT

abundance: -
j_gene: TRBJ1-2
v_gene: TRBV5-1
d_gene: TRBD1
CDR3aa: CASSPGTASLNYGYTF
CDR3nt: TGCGCCAGCAGCCCAGGGACAGCCTCCCTTAACTATGGCTACACCTTC

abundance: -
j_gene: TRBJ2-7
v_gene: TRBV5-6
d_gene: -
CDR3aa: CASSLASTMPRYEQYF
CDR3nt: TGTGCCAGCAGCTTGGCTTCAACCATGCCCCGGTACGAGCAGTACTTC

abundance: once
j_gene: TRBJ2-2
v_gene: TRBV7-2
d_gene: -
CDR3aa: CASSLVGGTNTGELFF
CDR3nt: TGTGCCAGCAGCTTAGTTGGCGGGACGAACACCGGGGAGCTGTTTTTT

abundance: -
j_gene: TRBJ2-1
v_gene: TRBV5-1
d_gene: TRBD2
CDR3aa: CASSRLAGEYNEQFF
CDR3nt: TGCGCCAGCAGCAGACTAGCGGGAGAGTACAATGAGCAGTTCTTC

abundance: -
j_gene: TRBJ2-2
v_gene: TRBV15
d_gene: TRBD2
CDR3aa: CATSNGLAGANTGELFF
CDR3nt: TGTGCCACCAGCAACGGACTAGCGGGAGCGAACACCGGGGAGCTGTTTTTT

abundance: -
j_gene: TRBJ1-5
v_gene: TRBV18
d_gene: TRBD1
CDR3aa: CASSPTTGVDGQPQHF
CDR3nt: TGTGCCAGCTCACCCACGACAGGGGTAGACGGTCAGCCCCAGCATTTT

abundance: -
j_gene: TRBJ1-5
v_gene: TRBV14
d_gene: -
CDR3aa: CASSQGARARYSNQPQHF
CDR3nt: TGTGCCAGCAGCCAAGGAGCGAGGGCACGATATAGCAATCAGCCCCAGCATTTT

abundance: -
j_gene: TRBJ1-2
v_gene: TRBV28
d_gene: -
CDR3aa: CASRAQLYGYTF
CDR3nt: TGTGCCAGCAGGGCTCAGTTGTATGGCTACACCTTC

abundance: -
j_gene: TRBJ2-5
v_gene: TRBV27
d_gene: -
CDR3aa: CASSLVWQETQYF
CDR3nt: TGTGCCAGCAGCCTAGTCTGGCAAGAGACCCAGTACTTC

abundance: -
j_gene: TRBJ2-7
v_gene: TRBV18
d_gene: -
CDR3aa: CASSPGWQDLSYEQYF
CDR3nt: TGTGCCAGCTCACCAGGTTGGCAGGACCTCTCCTACGAGCAGTACTTC

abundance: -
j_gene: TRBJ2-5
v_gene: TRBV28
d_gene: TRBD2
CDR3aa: CASSIGTSGSQETQYF
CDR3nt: TGTGCCAGCAGTATTGGGACTAGCGGGTCCCAAGAGACCCAGTACTTC

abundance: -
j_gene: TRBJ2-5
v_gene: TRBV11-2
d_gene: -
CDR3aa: CASTGQQETQYF
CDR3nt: TGTGCCAGCACCGGACAGCAAGAGACCCAGTACTTC

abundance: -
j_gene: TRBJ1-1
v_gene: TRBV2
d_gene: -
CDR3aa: CASRASTSTEAFF
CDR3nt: TGTGCCAGCAGAGCCTCTACGAGCACTGAAGCTTTCTTT

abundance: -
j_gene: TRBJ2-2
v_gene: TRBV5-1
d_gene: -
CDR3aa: CASSLERGDTGELFF
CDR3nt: TGCGCCAGCAGCTTGGAAAGGGGAGACACCGGGGAGCTGTTTTTT

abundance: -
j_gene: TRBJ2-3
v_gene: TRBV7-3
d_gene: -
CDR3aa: CASSITGHLTDTQYF
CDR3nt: TGTGCCAGCAGCATAACCGGGCACCTCACAGATACGCAGTATTTT

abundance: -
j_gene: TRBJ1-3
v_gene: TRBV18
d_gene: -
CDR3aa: CASSPAVELDTIYF
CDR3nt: TGTGCCAGCTCACCAGCCGTGGAGTTAGACACCATATATTTT

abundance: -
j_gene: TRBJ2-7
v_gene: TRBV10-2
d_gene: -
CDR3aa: CASSESYEQYF
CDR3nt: TGCGCCAGCAGTGAGTCTTACGAGCAGTACTTC

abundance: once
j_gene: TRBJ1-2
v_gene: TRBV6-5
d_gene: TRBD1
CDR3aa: CASSSRGMSGYTF
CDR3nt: TGTGCCAGCAGCAGCAGGGGGATGTCTGGCTACACCTTC